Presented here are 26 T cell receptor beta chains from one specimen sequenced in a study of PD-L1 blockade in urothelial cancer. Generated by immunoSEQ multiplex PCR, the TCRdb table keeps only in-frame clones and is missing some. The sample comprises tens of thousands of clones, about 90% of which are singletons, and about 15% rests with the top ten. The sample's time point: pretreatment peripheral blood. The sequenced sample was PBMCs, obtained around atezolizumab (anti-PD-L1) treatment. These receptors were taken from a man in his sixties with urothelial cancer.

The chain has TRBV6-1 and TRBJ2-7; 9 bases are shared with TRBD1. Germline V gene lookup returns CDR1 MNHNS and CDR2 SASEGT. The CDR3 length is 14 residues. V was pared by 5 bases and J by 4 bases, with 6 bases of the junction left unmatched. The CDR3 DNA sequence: TGTGCCAGCAGTCTAGGACAGGGGCAGTACGAGCAGTACTTC. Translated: CASSLGQGQYEQYF.

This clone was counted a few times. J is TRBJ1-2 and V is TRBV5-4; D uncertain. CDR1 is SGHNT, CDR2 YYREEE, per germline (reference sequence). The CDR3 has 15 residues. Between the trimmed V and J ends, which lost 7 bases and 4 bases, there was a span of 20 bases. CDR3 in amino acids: CASQPDPSAGYGYTF. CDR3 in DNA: TGTGCCAGCCAACCCGACCCTTCAGCGGGCTATGGCTACACCTTC. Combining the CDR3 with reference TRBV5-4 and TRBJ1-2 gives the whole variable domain ETGVTQSPTHLIKTRGQQVTLRCSSQSGHNTVSWYQQALGQGPQFIFQYYREEENGRGNFPPRFSGLQFPNYSSELNVNALELDDSALYLCASQPDPSAGYGYTFGSGTRLTVV.

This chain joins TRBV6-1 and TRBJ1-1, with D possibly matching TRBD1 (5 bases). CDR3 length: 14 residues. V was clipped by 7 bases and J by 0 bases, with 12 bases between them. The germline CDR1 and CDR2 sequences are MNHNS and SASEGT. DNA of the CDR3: TGTGCCAGCATTCAGGGACTTATGAACACTGAAGCTTTCTTT. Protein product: CASIQGLMNTEAFF.

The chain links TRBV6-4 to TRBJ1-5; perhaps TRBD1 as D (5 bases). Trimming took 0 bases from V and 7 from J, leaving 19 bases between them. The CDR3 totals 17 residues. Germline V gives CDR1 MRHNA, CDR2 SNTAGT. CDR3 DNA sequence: TGTGCCAGCAGTGACTCGATCGGCGGGGCCGGGTTCCAGCCCCAGCATTTT. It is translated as CASSDSIGGAGFQPQHF.

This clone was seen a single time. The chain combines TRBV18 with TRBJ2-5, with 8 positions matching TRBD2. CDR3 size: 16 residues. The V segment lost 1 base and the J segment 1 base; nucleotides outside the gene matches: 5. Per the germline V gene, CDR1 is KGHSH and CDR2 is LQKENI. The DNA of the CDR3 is TGTGCCAGCTCACCACAGGCTAGCGGGCTCCAAGAGACCCAGTACTTC. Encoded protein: CASSPQASGLQETQYF.

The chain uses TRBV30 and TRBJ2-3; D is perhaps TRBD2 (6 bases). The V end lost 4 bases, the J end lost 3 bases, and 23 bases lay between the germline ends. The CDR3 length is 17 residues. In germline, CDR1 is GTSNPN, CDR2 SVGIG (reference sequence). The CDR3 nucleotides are TGTGCCTGGACGGAGGGAGGACTCGCTCTTAGTACAGATACGCAGTATTTT. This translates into CAWTEGGLALSTDTQYF.

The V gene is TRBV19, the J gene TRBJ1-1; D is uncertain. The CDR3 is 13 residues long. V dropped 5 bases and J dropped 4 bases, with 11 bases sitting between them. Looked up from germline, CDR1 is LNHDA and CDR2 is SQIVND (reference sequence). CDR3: CASSFVEGTEAFF. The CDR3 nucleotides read TGTGCCAGTAGTTTCGTGGAGGGCACTGAAGCTTTCTTT.

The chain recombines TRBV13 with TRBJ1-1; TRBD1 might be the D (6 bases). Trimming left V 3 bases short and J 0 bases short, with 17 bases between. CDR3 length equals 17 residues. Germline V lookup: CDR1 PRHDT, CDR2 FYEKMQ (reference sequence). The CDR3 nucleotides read TGTGCCAGCAGCTTCCGGGCGCGGGGGCCCATGAACACTGAAGCTTTCTTT. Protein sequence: CASSFRARGPMNTEAFF.

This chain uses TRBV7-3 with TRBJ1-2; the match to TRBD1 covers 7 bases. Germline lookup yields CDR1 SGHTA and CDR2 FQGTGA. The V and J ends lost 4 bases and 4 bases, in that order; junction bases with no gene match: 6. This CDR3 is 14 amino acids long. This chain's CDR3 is CASSSIPGGYGYTF. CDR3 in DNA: TGTGCCAGCAGCTCGATACCAGGGGGCTATGGCTACACCTTC.

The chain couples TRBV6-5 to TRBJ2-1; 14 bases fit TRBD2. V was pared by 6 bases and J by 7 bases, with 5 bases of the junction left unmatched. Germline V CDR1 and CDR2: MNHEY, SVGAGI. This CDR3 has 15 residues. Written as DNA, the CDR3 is TGTGCCAGCAGAAGGACTAGCGGGGGGAGAAATGAGCAGTTCTTC. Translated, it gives CASRRTSGGRNEQFF.

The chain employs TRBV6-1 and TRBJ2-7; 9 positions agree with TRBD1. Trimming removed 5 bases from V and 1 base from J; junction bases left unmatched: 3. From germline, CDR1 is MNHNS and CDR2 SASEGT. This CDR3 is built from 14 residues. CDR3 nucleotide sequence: TGTGCCAGCAGTACGGACAGGGGTTCCTACGAGCAGTACTTC. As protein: CASSTDRGSYEQYF.

The CDR3 DNA follows: TGTGCCTGGAGCCGACAGGCGAATGGCTACACCTTC. Translated: CAWSRQANGYTF. V is TRBV30 and J is TRBJ1-2; TRBD1 is a possible D gene (6 bases). This CDR3 region has 12 residues. The V end was cut by 3 bases, the J end by 6 bases, with 11 bases between. The germline V gene has CDR1 GTSNPN and CDR2 SVGIG (reference sequence).

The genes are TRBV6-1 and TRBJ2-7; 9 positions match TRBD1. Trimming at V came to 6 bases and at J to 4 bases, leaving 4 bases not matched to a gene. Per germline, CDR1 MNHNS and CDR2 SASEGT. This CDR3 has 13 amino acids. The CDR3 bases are TGTGCCAGCAGGGGACAGGGAAGGTACGAGCAGTACTTC. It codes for CASRGQGRYEQYF.

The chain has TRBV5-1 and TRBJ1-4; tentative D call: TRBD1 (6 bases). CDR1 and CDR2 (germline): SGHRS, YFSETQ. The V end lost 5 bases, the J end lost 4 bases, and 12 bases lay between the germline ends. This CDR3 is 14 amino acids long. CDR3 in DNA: TGCGCCAGCAGGACAGGTCTAAGTAATGAAAAACTGTTTTTT. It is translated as CASRTGLSNEKLFF.

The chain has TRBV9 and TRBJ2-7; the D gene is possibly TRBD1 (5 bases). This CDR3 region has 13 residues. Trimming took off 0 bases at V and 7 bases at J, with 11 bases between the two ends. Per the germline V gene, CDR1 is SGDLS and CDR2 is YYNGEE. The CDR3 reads CASSVEGRSEQYF. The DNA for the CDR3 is TGTGCCAGCAGCGTAGAGGGGCGAAGTGAGCAGTACTTC.

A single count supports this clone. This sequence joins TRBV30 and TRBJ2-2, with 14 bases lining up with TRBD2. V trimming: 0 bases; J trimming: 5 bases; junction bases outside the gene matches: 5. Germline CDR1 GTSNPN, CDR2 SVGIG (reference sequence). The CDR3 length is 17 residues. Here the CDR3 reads CAWSVLTSGGVTGELFF. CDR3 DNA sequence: TGTGCCTGGAGTGTACTGACTAGCGGGGGGGTAACCGGGGAGCTGTTTTTT.

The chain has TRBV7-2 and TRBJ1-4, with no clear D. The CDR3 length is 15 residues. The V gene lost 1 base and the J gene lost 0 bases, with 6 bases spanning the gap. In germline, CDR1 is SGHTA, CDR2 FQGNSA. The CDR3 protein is CASSLELATNEKLFF. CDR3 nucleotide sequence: TGTGCCAGCAGCTTAGAACTCGCAACTAATGAAAAACTGTTTTTT.

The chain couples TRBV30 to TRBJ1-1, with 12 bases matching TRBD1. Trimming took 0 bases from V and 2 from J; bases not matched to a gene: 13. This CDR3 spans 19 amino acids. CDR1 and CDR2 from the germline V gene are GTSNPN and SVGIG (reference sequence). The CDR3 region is CAWSVLGQGAKRQNTEAFF. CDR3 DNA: TGTGCCTGGAGTGTACTGGGACAGGGGGCGAAGAGACAAAACACTGAAGCTTTCTTT. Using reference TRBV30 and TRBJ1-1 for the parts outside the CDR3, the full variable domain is SQTIHQWPATLVQPVGSPLSLECTVEGTSNPNLYWYRQAAGRGLQLLFYSVGIGQISSEVPQNLSASRPQDRQFILSSKKLLLSDSGFYLCAWSVLGQGAKRQNTEAFFGQGTRLTVV.

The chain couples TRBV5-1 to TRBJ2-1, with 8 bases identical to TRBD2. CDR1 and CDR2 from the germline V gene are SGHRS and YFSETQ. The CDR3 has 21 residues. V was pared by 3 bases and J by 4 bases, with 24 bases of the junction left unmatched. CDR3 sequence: CASSYRLGSAGSGGPYNEQFF. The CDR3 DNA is TGCGCCAGCAGCTATCGCCTTGGGTCGGCAGGATCGGGGGGGCCTTACAATGAGCAGTTCTTC.

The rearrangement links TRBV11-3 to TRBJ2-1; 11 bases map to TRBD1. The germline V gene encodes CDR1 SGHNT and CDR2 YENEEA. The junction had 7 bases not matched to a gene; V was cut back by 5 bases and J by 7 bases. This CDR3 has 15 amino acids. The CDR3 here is CASSHPGTGGNEQFF. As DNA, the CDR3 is TGTGCCAGCAGCCATCCCGGGACAGGGGGTAATGAGCAGTTCTTC.

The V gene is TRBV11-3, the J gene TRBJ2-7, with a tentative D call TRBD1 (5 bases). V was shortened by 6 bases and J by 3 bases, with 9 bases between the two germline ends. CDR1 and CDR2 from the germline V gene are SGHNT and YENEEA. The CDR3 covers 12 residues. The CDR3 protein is CASRSQDYEQYF. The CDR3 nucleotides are TGTGCCAGCAGGTCACAGGACTACGAGCAGTACTTC.

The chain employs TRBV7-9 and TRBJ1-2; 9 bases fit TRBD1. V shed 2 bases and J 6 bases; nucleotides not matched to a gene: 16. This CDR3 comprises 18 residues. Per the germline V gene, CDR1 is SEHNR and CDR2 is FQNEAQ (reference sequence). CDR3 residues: CASSLWGGGGTGKDGYTF. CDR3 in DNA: TGTGCCAGCAGCTTATGGGGGGGAGGGGGGACAGGGAAGGATGGCTACACCTTC.

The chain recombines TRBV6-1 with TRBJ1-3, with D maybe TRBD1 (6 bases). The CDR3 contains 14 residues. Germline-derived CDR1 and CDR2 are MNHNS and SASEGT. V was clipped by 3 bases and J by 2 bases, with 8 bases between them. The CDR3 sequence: CASSDGQTGNTIYF. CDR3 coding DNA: TGTGCCAGCAGTGACGGACAGACTGGAAACACCATATATTTT.

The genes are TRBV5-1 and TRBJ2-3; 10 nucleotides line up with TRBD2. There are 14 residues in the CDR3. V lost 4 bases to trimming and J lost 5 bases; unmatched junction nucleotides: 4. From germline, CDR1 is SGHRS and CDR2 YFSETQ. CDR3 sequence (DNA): TGCGCCAGCAGCATAGCGGGGGGTCAAGATACGCAGTATTTT. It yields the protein CASSIAGGQDTQYF. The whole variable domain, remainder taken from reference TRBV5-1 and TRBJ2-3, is KAGVTQTPRYLIKTRGQQVTLSCSPISGHRSVSWYQQTPGQGLQFLFEYFSETQRNKGNFPGRFSGRQFSNSRSEMNVSTLELGDSALYLCASSIAGGQDTQYFGPGTRLTVL.

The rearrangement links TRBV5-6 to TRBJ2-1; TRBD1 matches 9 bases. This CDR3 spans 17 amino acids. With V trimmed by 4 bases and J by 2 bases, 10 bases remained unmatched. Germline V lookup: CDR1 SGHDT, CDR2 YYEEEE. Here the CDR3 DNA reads TGTGCCAGCAGCCTGGGACAGGGAAGCCTAACCTACAATGAGCAGTTCTTC. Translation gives CASSLGQGSLTYNEQFF.

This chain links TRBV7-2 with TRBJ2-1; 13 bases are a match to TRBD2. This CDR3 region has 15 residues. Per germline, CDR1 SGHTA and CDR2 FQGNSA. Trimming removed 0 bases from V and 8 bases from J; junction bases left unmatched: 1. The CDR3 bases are TGTGCCAGCAGCTTAGCGACTAGCGGGGGGTATGAGCAGTTCTTC. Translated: CASSLATSGGYEQFF.